What follows describes a single TCR beta chain. Its antigen is as yet unknown. A template switching step added UMIs, each with a 6-nucleotide sample barcode. TCRdb reprocessed the 5' RACE reads and reports one entry per CDR3 protein, with no DNA. Recorded for this sample: roughly 300,000 distinct CDR3 sequences. The data were obtained in a study of monozygotic twins with inflammatory bowel disease. CDR1 and CDR2 (germline): KGHSH, LQKENI. The CDR3 is 13 amino acids. Findings of the study overall: Some repertoire variability may stem from patients' differing immunosuppressive treatments. Sharing of clonotypes with others was lower in IBD patients than in healthy twins, and this was especially so with disease activity. Whereas healthy co-twins had higher TCRbeta diversity (inverse Simpson), IBD patients had lower diversity.

The sample consisted of blood. The chain combines TRBV18 with TRBJ1-6; TCRdb's D call of TRBD1 is untestable without DNA. The receptor was isolated from a human donor with ulcerative colitis or Crohn's disease, or a healthy co-twin of an affected twin (not recorded which). CDR3 protein: CASSAGQESPLHF.